The present T cell receptor beta chain was sequenced within a study of T cell repertoires in cytomegalovirus infection. Study-wide context: TCR beta signatures that were public indicated CMV infection and matching HLA type. Study results and caveats: Dominant in the ex vivo response were TCR beta clonotypes restricted by HLA-C and specific for CMV.

This clonotype was seen a handful of times. Its target is unknown. TCRdb re-called the reads through MiXCR, storing one row per CDR3 protein. The sample shows 290,000 or so distinct CDR3 sequences, about 25% of them seen only once. The germline V gene encodes CDR1 SEHNR and CDR2 FQNEAQ (reference sequence). Trimming shortened V by 5 bases and J by 0 bases, and 17 bases separated the two germline ends. CDR3 length: 17 residues. V and J are TRBV7-9 and TRBJ2-1; D uncertain. Sequencing used PBMCs. This TCR was recovered from a human donor in good health (CMV status not recorded). Some clones in this sample may be carry-over from other donors' samples. CDR3 bases: TGTGCCAGCAGCCCCCTGGTCTCCGTGCGCTCCTACAATGAGCAGTTCTTC. Translation gives CASSPLVSVRSYNEQFF.